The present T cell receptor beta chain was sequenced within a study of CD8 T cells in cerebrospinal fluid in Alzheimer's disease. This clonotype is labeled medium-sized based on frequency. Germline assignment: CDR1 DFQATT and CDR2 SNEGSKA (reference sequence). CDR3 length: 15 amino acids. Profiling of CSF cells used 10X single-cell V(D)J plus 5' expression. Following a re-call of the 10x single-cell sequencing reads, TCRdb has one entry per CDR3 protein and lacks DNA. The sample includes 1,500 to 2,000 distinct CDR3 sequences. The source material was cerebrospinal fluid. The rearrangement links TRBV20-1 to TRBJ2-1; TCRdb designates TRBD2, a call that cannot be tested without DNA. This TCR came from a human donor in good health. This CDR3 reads CSARRLAGVYNEQFF.